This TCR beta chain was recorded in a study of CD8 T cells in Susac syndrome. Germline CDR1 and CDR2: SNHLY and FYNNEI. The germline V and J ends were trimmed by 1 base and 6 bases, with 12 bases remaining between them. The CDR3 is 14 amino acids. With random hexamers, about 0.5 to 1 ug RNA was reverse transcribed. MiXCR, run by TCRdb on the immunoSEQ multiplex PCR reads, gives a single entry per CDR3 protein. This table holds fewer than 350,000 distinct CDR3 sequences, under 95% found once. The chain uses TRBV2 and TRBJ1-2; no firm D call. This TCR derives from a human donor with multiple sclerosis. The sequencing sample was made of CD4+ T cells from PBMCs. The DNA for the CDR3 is TGTGCCAGCAGTGAAGGTATGAGGACGAATGGCTACACCTTC. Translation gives CASSEGMRTNGYTF.